This T cell receptor (beta chain) emerged from a study of graft-versus-host responses after intestinal transplantation. Overall study context: Tacrolimus plus steroids were given to all recipients for about 3 years, preceded by anti-thymocyte globulin induction.

Clones were read by immunoSEQ multiplex PCR, and TCRdb kept only the in-frame ones, dropping some. Of 13,000 or so clones detected, 74% appear once; the ten largest clones hold roughly 7.7%. Investigators treated the graft tissue so that it released intraepithelial and lamina propria lymphocytes. This receptor was taken from a human patient who received an intestinal transplant, so some T cells may come from the graft donor. Sequences were derived from ileum tissue, sampled 16 days after intestinal transplant.

The CDR3 sequence: CASSFILAGVWGSYNEQFF. The CDR3 nucleotides read TGTGCCAGCAGTTTTATTCTAGCGGGAGTATGGGGCTCCTACAATGAGCAGTTCTTC. The chain carries TRBV28 and TRBJ2-1; 10 bases fit TRBD2. Germline loops: CDR1 MDHEN, CDR2 SYDVKM. The CDR3 is 19 amino acids. V shed 3 bases, J shed 0 bases, and the junction held 11 bases outside the gene matches.